Included here is one T cell receptor beta chain sequence, with context. As yet, its antigen is unknown. The data belong to a study of post-analysis software for immune sequencing data. Study overall: Patients had relapsing-remitting, secondary progressive or progressive-relapsing multiple sclerosis; some lacked subtype.

The CDR3 has 15 residues. The V segment lost 5 bases and the J segment 12 bases; nucleotides outside the gene matches: 17. Included in the TCR beta cDNA libraries were unique molecular identifiers. The T cell input of 1 to 10 million gave a few hundred thousand cDNA molecules. A single record per CDR3 protein comes from TCRdb applying MiXCR to the PCR reads. The top ten clones hold 4.6% of a sample with about 820,000 distinct CDR3 sequences, approximately 50% of them seen once. Study findings and constraints: Controls had significantly higher normalized Chao1 diversity than multiple sclerosis patients. When patients were compared with controls, 5 or 6 TRBV segments were more frequent, TRBV5-6, TRBV5-1 and TRBV20-1 among them.

The chain combines TRBV12-3 or TRBV12-4 with TRBJ2-3, with 7 positions matching TRBD1. The sequence came from a girl between 5 and 17 years old with multiple sclerosis. Sequencing was performed on blood. The CDR3 sequence is CASSAYRGRGMEQYF. The CDR3 DNA reads TGTGCCAGCAGTGCCTACAGGGGAAGGGGGATGGAACAGTATTTT.